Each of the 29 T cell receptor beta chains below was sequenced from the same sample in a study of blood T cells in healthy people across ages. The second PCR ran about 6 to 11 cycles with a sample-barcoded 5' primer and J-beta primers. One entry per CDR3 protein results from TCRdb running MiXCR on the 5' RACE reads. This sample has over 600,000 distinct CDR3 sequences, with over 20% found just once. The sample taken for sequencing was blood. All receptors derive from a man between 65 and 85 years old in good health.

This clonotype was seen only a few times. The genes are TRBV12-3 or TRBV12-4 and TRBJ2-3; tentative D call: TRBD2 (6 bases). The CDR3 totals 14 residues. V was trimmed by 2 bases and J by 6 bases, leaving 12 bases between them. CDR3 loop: CASSLIAVQDTQYF. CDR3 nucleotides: TGTGCCAGCAGTTTAATAGCGGTCCAGGATACGCAGTATTTT.

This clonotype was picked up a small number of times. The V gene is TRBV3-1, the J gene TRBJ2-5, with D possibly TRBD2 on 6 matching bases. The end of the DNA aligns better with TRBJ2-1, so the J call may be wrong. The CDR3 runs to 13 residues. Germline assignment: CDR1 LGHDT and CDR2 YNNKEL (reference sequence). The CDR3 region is CASSPGGNGEQFF. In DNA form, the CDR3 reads TGTGCCAGCAGTCCCGGGGGTAATGGTGAGCAGTTCTTC.

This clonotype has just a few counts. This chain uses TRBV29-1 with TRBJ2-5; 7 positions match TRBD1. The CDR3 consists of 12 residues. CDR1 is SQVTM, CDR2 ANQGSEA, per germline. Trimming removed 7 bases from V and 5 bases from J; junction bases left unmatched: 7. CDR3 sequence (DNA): TGCAGCGCGAAGACAGGGATCGAGACCCAGTACTTC. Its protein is CSAKTGIETQYF.

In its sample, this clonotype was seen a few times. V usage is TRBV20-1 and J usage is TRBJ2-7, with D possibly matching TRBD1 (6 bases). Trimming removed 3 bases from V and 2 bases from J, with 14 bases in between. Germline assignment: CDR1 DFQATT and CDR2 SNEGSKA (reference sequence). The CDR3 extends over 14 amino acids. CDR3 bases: TGCAGTGCTAGCTTGCAGGGGAGCACCTACGAGCAGTACTTC. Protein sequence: CSASLQGSTYEQYF.

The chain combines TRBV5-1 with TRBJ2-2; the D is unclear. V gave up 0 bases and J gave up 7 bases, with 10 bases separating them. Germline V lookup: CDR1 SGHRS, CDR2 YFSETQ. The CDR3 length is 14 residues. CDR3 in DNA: TGCGCCAGCAGCTTGGATGGCGAGGTCGGGGAGCTGTTTTTT. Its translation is CASSLDGEVGELFF.

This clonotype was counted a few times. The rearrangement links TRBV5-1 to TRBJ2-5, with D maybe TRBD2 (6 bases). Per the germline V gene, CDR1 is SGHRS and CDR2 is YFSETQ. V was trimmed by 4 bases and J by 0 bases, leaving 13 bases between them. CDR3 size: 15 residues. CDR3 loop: CASSLRGGNQETQYF. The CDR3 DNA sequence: TGCGCCAGCAGCCTTCGGGGAGGCAACCAAGAGACCCAGTACTTC.

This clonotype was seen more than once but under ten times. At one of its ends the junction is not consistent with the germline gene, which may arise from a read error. The chain's CDR3 is CASSQVLAETSGDTIYF. CDR3 bases: TGCGCCAGCAGCCAAGTGTTGGCGGAGACCTCTGGAGACACCATATATTTT. The V and J genes are TRBV4-1 and TRBJ1-3, with D unresolved. The CDR3 has 17 amino acids. Germline V lookup: CDR1 MGHRA, CDR2 YSYEKL.

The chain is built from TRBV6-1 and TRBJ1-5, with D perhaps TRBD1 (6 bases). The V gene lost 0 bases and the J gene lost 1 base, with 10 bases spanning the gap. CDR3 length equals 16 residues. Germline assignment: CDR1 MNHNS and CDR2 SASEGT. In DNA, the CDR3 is TGTGCCAGCAGTGAAGCCGGGGGCGTAAGCAATCAGCCCCAGCATTTT. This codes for CASSEAGGVSNQPQHF.

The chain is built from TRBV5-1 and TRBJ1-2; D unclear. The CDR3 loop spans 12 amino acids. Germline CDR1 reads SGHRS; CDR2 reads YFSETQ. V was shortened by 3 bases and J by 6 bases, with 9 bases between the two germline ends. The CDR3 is CASSSDRNGYTF. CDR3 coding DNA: TGCGCCAGCAGCTCGGACCGAAATGGCTACACCTTC.

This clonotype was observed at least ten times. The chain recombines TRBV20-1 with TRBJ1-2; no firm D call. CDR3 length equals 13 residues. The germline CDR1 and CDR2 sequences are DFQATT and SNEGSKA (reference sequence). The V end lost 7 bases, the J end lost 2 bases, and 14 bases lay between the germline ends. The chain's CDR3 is CSGGGTSNYGYTF. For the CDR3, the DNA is TGCAGTGGAGGAGGCACCTCGAACTATGGCTACACCTTC.

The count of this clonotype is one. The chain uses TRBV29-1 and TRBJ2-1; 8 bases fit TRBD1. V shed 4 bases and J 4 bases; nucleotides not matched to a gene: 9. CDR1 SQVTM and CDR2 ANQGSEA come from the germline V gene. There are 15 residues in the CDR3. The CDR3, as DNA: TGCAGCGTTGCGAGCTATGGACAGGGTTACAATGAGCAGTTCTTC. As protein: CSVASYGQGYNEQFF.

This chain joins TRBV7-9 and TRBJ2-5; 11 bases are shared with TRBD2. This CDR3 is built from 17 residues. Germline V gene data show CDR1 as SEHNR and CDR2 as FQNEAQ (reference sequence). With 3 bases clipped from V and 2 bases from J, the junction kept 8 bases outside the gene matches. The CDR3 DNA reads TGTGCCAGCAGCTTCCTAGCGGGAGGAGGTGGTCAAGAGACCCAGTACTTC. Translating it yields CASSFLAGGGGQETQYF.

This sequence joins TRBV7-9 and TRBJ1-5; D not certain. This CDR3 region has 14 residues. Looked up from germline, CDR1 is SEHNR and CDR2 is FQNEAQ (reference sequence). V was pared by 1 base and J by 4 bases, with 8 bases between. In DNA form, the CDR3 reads TGTGCCAGCAGCTTAGATCCGGGTAATCAGCCCCAGCATTTT. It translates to CASSLDPGNQPQHF.

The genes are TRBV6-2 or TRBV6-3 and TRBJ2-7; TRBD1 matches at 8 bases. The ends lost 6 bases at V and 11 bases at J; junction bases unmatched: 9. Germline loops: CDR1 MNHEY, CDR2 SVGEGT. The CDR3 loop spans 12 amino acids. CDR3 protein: CASRGDRPLEYF. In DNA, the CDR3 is TGTGCCAGCAGGGGGGACAGGCCCCTCGAGTACTTC.

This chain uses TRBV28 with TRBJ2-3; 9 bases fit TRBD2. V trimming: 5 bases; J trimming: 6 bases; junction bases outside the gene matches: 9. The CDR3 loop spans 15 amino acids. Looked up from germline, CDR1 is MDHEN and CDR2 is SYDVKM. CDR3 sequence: CASSLTSGGSDTQYF. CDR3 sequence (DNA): TGTGCCAGCAGTCTGACTAGCGGAGGGAGTGATACGCAGTATTTT.

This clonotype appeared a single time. CDR3 sequence: CASSSPPAGEQYF. The CDR3 nucleotides read TGTGCCAGCAGTTCCCCCCCGGCCGGGGAGCAGTACTTC. The chain is built from TRBV12-3 or TRBV12-4 and TRBJ2-7; D gene uncertain. This CDR3 has 13 residues. V dropped 4 bases and J dropped 7 bases, with 14 bases sitting between them.

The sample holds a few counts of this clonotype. The CDR3 is CASSPSTNEQFF. In DNA form, the CDR3 reads TGTGCCAGCAGCCCTTCGACGAATGAGCAGTTCTTC. The chain links TRBV11-3 to TRBJ2-1; D is uncertain. This CDR3 has 12 amino acids. Germline loops: CDR1 SGHNT, CDR2 YENEEA. V lost 5 bases, J lost 7 bases, and 9 bases lay in between.

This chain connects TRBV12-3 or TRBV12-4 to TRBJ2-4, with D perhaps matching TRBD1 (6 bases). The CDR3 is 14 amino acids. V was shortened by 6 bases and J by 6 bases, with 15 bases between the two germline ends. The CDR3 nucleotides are TGTGCCAGCAGGGACCAGGGGCTGGGAAACATTCAGTACTTC. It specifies CASRDQGLGNIQYF.

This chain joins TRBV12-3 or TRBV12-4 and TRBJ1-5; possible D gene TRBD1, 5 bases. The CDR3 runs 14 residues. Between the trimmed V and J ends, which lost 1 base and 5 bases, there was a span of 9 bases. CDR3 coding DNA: TGTGCCAGCAGTTTAGGCAGGGCCGATCAGCCCCAGCATTTT. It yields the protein CASSLGRADQPQHF.

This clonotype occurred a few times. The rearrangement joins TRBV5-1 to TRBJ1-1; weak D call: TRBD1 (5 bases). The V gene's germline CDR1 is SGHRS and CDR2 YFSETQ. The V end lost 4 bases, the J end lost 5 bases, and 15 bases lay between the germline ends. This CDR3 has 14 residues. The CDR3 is CASSAGGGLTEAFF. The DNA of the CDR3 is TGCGCCAGCAGCGCCGGCGGGGGACTTACTGAAGCTTTCTTT.

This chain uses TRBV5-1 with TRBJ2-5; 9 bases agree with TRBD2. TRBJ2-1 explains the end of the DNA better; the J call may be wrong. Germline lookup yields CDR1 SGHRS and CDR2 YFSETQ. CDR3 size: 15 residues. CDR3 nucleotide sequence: TGCGCCAGCAGCTCGGAAGTTCAAGCGGGAGGACAGCAGTTCTTC. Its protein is CASSSEVQAGGQQFF.

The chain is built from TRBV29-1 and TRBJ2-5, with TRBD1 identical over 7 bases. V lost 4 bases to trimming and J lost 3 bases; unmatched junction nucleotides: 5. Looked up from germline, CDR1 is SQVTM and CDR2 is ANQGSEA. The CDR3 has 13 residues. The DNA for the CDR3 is TGCAGCGTTGTAGGGACAGCGAAAGAGACCCAGTACTTC. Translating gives CSVVGTAKETQYF.

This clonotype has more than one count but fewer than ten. This CDR3 is CASSTTGASPLHF. The CDR3 bases are TGTGCCAGCAGTACGACAGGGGCTTCACCCCTCCACTTT. This chain uses TRBV6-5 with TRBJ1-6; TRBD1 aligns across 8 bases. This CDR3 comprises 13 residues. The germline V gene has CDR1 MNHEY and CDR2 SVGAGI. The V and J ends lost 5 bases and 9 bases, in that order; junction bases with no gene match: 3.

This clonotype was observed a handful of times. CDR3 loop: CASSEVRPKGNEQFF. The CDR3 DNA reads TGTGCCAGCAGTGAGGTCCGCCCCAAAGGCAATGAGCAGTTCTTC. This rearrangement joins TRBV25-1 to TRBJ2-5; unclear D gene. The end of the DNA aligns better with TRBJ2-1, so the J call may be wrong. Germline values: CDR1 MGHDK, CDR2 SYGVNS. The length of the CDR3 is 15 residues.

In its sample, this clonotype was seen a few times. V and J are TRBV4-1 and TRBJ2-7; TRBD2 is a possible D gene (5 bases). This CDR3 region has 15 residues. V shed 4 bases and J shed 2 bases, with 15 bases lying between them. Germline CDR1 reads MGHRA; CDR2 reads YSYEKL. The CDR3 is CASSLLPTGAYEQYF. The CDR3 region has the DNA TGCGCCAGCAGCCTTCTCCCCACCGGGGCCTACGAGCAGTACTTC.

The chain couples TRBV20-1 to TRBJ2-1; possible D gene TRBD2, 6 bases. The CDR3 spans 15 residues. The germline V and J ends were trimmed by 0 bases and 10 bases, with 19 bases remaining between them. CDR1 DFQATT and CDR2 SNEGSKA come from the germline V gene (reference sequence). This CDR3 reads CSARDPTRRDGEQFF. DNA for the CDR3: TGCAGTGCTAGAGACCCGACCCGGCGGGACGGGGAGCAGTTCTTC.

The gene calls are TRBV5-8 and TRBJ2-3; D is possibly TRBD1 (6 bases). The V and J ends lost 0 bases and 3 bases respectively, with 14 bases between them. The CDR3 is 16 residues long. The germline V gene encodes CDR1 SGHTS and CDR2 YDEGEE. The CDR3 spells CASSLGQGYGTDTQYF. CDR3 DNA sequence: TGTGCCAGCAGCTTGGGGCAGGGGTATGGGACAGATACGCAGTATTTT.

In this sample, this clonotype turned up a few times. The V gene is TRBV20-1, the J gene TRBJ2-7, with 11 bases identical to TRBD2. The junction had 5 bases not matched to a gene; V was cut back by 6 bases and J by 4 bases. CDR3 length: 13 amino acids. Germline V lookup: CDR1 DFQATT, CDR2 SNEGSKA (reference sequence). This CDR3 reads CSAETSGEYEQYF. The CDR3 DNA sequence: TGCAGTGCCGAGACTAGCGGGGAATACGAGCAGTACTTC.

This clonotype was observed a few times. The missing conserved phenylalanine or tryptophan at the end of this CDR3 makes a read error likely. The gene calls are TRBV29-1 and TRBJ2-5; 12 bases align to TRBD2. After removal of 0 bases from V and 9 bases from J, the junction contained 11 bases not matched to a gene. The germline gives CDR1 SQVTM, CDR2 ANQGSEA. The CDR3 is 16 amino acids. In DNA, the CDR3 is TGCAGCGTTGAAGAATGGTTGGCTAGCGGGAGGGCACCCCAGTACCTC. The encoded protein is CSVEEWLASGRAPQYL.